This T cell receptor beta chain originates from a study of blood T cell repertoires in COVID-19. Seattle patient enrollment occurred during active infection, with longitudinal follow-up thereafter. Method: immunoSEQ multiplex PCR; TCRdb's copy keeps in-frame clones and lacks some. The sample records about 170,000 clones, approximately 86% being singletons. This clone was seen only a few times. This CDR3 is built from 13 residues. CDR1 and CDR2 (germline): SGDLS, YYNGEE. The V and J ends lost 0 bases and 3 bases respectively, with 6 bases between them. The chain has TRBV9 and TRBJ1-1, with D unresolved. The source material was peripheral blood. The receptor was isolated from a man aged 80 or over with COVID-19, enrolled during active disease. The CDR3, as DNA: TGTGCCAGCAGCGTAGCGGCGGACACTGAAGCTTTCTTT. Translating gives CASSVAADTEAFF.